Given below is one TCR beta chain in context. Donor samples were obtained from healthy Caucasian individuals from Russia, aged about 6 to 95. For the second PCR, which ran for about 6 to 12 cycles, a sample-barcoded 5' primer and a J-beta primer mix were used. Sequencing yielded, for each sample, at least 2.5 million paired-end reads carrying CDR3. TCRdb reprocessed the 5' RACE reads with MiXCR, giving one entry per CDR3 protein. In the table there are about 1.7 million distinct CDR3 sequences, about 30% of which are singletons. This CDR3 region has 17 residues. CDR1 is SGHRS and CDR2 is YFSETQ in the germline V gene. V was cut by 4 bases and J by 5 bases, with 22 bases left in between. This sample is part of a study of blood T cells in healthy people across ages.

The rearrangement uses TRBV5-1 and TRBJ1-5; D possibly corresponds to TRBD1 (5 bases). The TCR originated in a woman aged 30 to 39 in good health. Sequencing input: blood. In DNA, the CDR3 is TGCGCCAGCAGCCCAGGGCGCTTAGGCTCCTTGGATCAGCCCCAGCATTTT. This translates into CASSPGRLGSLDQPQHF. The full variable domain, rest sourced from reference TRBV5-1 and TRBJ1-5, is KAGVTQTPRYLIKTRGQQVTLSCSPISGHRSVSWYQQTPGQGLQFLFEYFSETQRNKGNFPGRFSGRQFSNSRSEMNVSTLELGDSALYLCASSPGRLGSLDQPQHFGDGTRLSIL.